This TCR beta chain is from a study of blood T cell repertoires in COVID-19. Assay: immunoSEQ multiplex PCR; the TCRdb copy retains only in-frame clones and omits some. The sample yields under 150,000 clones, roughly 90% seen once. The CDR3 has 14 amino acids. The V gene lost 3 bases and the J gene lost 0 bases, with 9 bases spanning the gap. Germline CDR1 is SGHNT and CDR2 is YYREEE (reference sequence). Cohort 3 donors counted as recovered after two negative PCRs, clearance, or resolved symptoms. Sequencing used PBMCs or T cells enriched from blood (not recorded which). This receptor was taken from a woman in her 50s who had recovered from COVID-19. The chain employs TRBV5-4 and TRBJ1-2, with a weak D call TRBD1 (5 bases). CDR3 residues: CASSSGGANYGYTF. The CDR3 nucleotides are TGTGCCAGCAGCTCGGGGGGGGCTAACTATGGCTACACCTTC.